What follows describes a single TCR beta chain. TCRdb's table, derived via immunoSEQ multiplex PCR, lists solely in-frame clones and lacks some. Of under 300,000 clones in the sample, 80% to 90% are singletons; the top ten hold 1.5% to 2%. The participants were between roughly 18 and 90 years old and came from under 25 US areas. Symptom resolution, clearance, or two negative PCRs marked donors in Cohort 3 as recovered. This specimen belongs to a study of blood T cell repertoires in COVID-19. Study context: Nucleic acid was either cDNA or gDNA, and it came from T cells, B-cell-depleted T cells, or PBMCs.

V lost 3 bases to trimming and J lost 5 bases; unmatched junction nucleotides: 11. The germline V gene has CDR1 KGHSH and CDR2 LQKENI. The CDR3 sequence is 16 residues long. The rearrangement joins TRBV18 to TRBJ2-7; TRBD1 matches at 9 bases. This TCR derives from a woman between 45 and 65 years old who had recovered from COVID-19. Sequenced material: PBMCs or T cells enriched from blood (not recorded which). CDR3 region: CASSPQQGAEVDEQYF. DNA of the CDR3: TGTGCCAGCTCACCCCAACAGGGGGCTGAAGTCGACGAGCAGTACTTC.